Listed below are T cell receptor beta chains from one sample, sequenced in a study of shared clonotypes between healthy human individuals. The repertoire was sequenced with immunoSEQ multiplex PCR; TCRdb's copy has only in-frame clones and lacks some. The sample shows around 200,000 clones, approximately 61% of them seen only once. Sequenced: memory CD4+ T cells sorted from blood. The source is a man aged 25-45 years in good health. CDR3s leave out the opening cysteine and the closing phenylalanine or tryptophan. Fields, in order: J gene, V gene, CDR3 protein.

>TRBJ1-1|TRBV6-5
ASSYGRDVAEAF
>TRBJ2-3|TRBV5-1
ASSLGLAGGPLGTDTQY
>TRBJ1-2|TRBV6-1
ASSDWGLGYGYT
>TRBJ2-7|TRBV7-2
ASSRDRGPYEQY
>TRBJ2-1|TRBV29-1
SVEVRLADTEQF
>TRBJ2-1|TRBV10-3
AISGLAQNNEQF
>TRBJ1-2|TRBV7-9
ASSWVAGQITNYGYT
>TRBJ2-1|TRBV19
ASSLGLAGVNEQF
>TRBJ1-1|TRBV5-1
ASSFRARSF
>TRBJ1-1|TRBV7-2
ASRLDRVGSTEAF
>TRBJ2-1|TRBV5-4
ASSLGVAVSYNEQF
>TRBJ2-4|TRBV15
ATSRGGTGGGQNIQY
>TRBJ2-7|TRBV29-1
SVASGAYEQY
>TRBJ1-4|TRBV10-3
AISESGGDEKLF
>TRBJ2-1|TRBV7-2
ASSLMTSGIYNEQF
>TRBJ2-7|TRBV11-3
ASSLSGSHEQY
>TRBJ2-7|TRBV7-2
ASSLESASGIREQY
>TRBJ1-5|TRBV6-1
ASSARHGGEKSQPQH
>TRBJ1-3|TRBV6-6
ASSFGRLADGNTIY
>TRBJ2-3|TRBV5-1
ASSPYRLAESTDTQY
>TRBJ2-7|TRBV18
ASTGLAGDGEQY
>TRBJ2-7|TRBV18
ASSPPQAPDEQY
>TRBJ2-1|TRBV6-5
ASGHNEQF
>TRBJ1-1|TRBV11-3
ASSLYFSIGGGEAF
>TRBJ2-2|TRBV7-2
ASSQAVNTGELF
>TRBJ2-2|TRBV28
ASNGPGTGYTSGELF
>TRBJ2-2|TRBV28
ASRPGDRNTGELF
>TRBJ2-3|TRBV5-4
ASSRSTGGRTDTQY
>TRBJ1-1|TRBV5-1
ASRGQVITEAF
>TRBJ1-4|TRBV30
AWSDPREPRNEKLF
>TRBJ2-7|TRBV7-2
ASSLPRTTSYEQY
>TRBJ2-1|TRBV2
ASTRVNEQF